These 28 T cell receptor beta chains were all obtained from the same sample, sequenced in a study of cytomegalovirus exposure and HLA in healthy donors. The PCR used 60 Vbeta and 13 Jbeta primers. Sequencing was performed with immunoSEQ multiplex PCR; in TCRdb, only in-frame clones are kept and a portion is missing. This table has just over 150,000 clones, approximately 80% appearing once. Material for sequencing was PBMCs. These receptors were taken from a woman between 50 and 59 years old in good health and CMV-seropositive.

The V and J genes are TRBV10-2 and TRBJ2-2; possibly TRBD1 for D (6 bases). Trimming took off 6 bases at V and 6 bases at J, with 8 bases between the two ends. The CDR3 runs 12 residues. From germline, CDR1 is WSHSY and CDR2 SAAADI. The CDR3 sequence is CASSSGAGELFF. Here the CDR3 DNA reads TGCGCCAGCAGCTCAGGGGCCGGGGAGCTGTTTTTT.

This clone was seen only a few times. The V and J genes are TRBV5-6 and TRBJ1-4, with TRBD1 matching 8 bases. The CDR3 sequence is 15 residues long. Germline V gene lookup returns CDR1 SGHDT and CDR2 YYEEEE. The J segment lost 6 bases and the V segment lost 1 base, leaving 5 bases of the junction unmatched. The CDR3 here is CASSLLRGRDEKLFF. CDR3 DNA: TGTGCCAGCAGCTTGCTCAGGGGGCGGGATGAAAAACTGTTTTTT. Full variable domain (missing parts from reference TRBV5-6 and TRBJ1-4): DAGVTQSPTHLIKTRGQQVTLRCSPKSGHDTVSWYQQALGQGPQFIFQYYEEEERQRGNFPDRFSGHQFPNYSSELNVNALLLGDSALYLCASSLLRGRDEKLFFGSGTQLSVL.

V usage is TRBV2 and J usage is TRBJ1-1; 7 bases map to TRBD1. Trimming took 6 bases from V and 1 from J; bases not matched to a gene: 5. The CDR3 runs 14 residues. Germline assignment: CDR1 SNHLY and CDR2 FYNNEI. In nucleotides, the CDR3 is TGTGCCAGCAGGAGTAGGACAGGGAACACTGAAGCTTTCTTT. Protein product: CASRSRTGNTEAFF. The complete variable domain, with remaining parts taken from reference TRBV2 and TRBJ1-1, reads EPEVTQTPSHQVTQMGQEVILRCVPISNHLYFYWYRQILGQKVEFLVSFYNNEISEKSEIFDDQFSVERPDGSNFTLKIRSTKLEDSAMYFCASRSRTGNTEAFFGQGTRLTVV.

The J gene is TRBJ2-3, the V gene TRBV10-1; 7 bases are a match to TRBD1. V shed 6 bases, J shed 2 bases, and the junction held 14 bases outside the gene matches. The CDR3 totals 17 residues. Germline V gene sequence: CDR1 WNHNN, CDR2 SYGVQD (reference sequence). CDR3: CASSGEGAQGPTDTQYF. The CDR3 DNA reads as TGCGCCAGCAGCGGAGAGGGGGCCCAAGGTCCCACAGATACGCAGTATTTT.

This clone has just a few counts. The chain uses TRBV19 and TRBJ2-6; possibly TRBD1 for D (6 bases). The V gene's germline CDR1 is LNHDA and CDR2 SQIVND (reference sequence). This CDR3 is 15 amino acids long. V was clipped by 10 bases and J by 1 base, with 14 bases between them. This chain's CDR3 is CATRDISSGANVLTF. The CDR3 DNA reads as TGTGCCACTAGGGACATTAGTTCTGGGGCCAACGTCCTGACTTTC.

The chain combines TRBV28 with TRBJ2-3; 7 positions match TRBD2. The CDR3 totals 16 residues. The germline V gene encodes CDR1 MDHEN and CDR2 SYDVKM. V lost 3 bases and J lost 2; bases outside the gene matches: 8. CDR3 region: CASSFDQRGLTDTQYF. In nucleotides, the CDR3 is TGTGCCAGCAGTTTCGACCAGCGGGGCCTCACAGATACGCAGTATTTT.

The chain couples TRBV7-8 to TRBJ2-7, with a weak D call TRBD2 (6 bases). The CDR3 loop spans 14 amino acids. Looked up from germline, CDR1 is SGHVS and CDR2 is FQNEAQ. Trimming shortened V by 4 bases and J by 6 bases, and 16 bases separated the two germline ends. The DNA for the CDR3 is TGTGCCAGCAGCTCCGGGGGACCAGAAGGCGAGCAGTACTTC. It encodes CASSSGGPEGEQYF.

The chain uses TRBV19 and TRBJ1-2; 8 nucleotides line up with TRBD1. The CDR3 runs 15 residues. Trimming took 8 bases from V and 4 from J; bases not matched to a gene: 12. Per germline, CDR1 LNHDA and CDR2 SQIVND (reference sequence). DNA for the CDR3: TGTGCCAGTCGCGAGTCAGGGGGCCTCCTCTATGGCTACACCTTC. Translation gives CASRESGGLLYGYTF.

In this sample, this clone turned up a few times. V and J are TRBV7-9 and TRBJ2-3; D is perhaps TRBD1 (5 bases). V lost 5 bases, J lost 2 bases, and 8 bases lay in between. The CDR3 consists of 13 residues. CDR1 and CDR2 (germline): SEHNR, FQNEAQ (reference sequence). CDR3 amino acids: CASSQGYTDTQYF. As DNA, the CDR3 is TGTGCCAGCAGCCAGGGCTACACAGATACGCAGTATTTT.

This chain links TRBV5-1 with TRBJ1-3, with a weak D call TRBD1 (6 bases). V was pared by 3 bases and J by 4 bases, with 14 bases between. This CDR3 spans 15 amino acids. Germline CDR1 is SGHRS and CDR2 is YFSETQ. The CDR3 nucleotides read TGCGCCAGCAGCTCGTTCTCAGGGGTCGGAAACACCATATATTTT. Amino acids: CASSSFSGVGNTIYF.

The V call is TRBV7-9, the J call TRBJ1-4; possible D gene TRBD1, 5 bases. The germline V gene has CDR1 SEHNR and CDR2 FQNEAQ (reference sequence). This CDR3 contains 14 residues. Trimming cost V 1 base and J 3 bases, with 6 bases left between them. CDR3 in amino acids: CASSLDRSNEKLFF. CDR3 coding DNA: TGTGCCAGCAGCTTAGACAGGTCTAATGAAAAACTGTTTTTT.

This clone was recorded once. The chain combines TRBV4-2 with TRBJ1-2; D perhaps matches TRBD1 (5 bases). This CDR3 contains 17 residues. Trimming stripped 3 bases from V and 7 bases from J, with 24 bases between. CDR1 LGHNA and CDR2 YNFKEQ come from the germline V gene. This CDR3 is CASSHTKVRGERAGYTF. In nucleotides, the CDR3 is TGTGCCAGCAGCCACACAAAAGTACGGGGGGAAAGGGCTGGCTACACCTTC.

V is TRBV11-2 and J is TRBJ1-1; D remains ambiguous. CDR3 size: 14 residues. V was cut by 7 bases and J by 11 bases, with 23 bases left in between. Germline V CDR1 and CDR2: SGHAT, FQNNGV. CDR3: CASTVFSHPEAAFF. The CDR3 DNA reads as TGTGCCAGCACCGTTTTTTCCCACCCGGAAGCGGCTTTCTTT.

The CDR3 protein is CASSWYHGQGDFEQYF. CDR3 in DNA: TGTGCCAGCAGTTGGTATCACGGACAGGGGGATTTCGAGCAGTACTTC. This sequence joins TRBV7-8 and TRBJ2-7, with 10 bases lining up with TRBD1. The CDR3 loop spans 16 amino acids. The trim removed 6 bases at V and 6 bases at J, leaving 14 bases unmatched. Germline assignment: CDR1 SGHVS and CDR2 FQNEAQ.

V gene TRBV4-1 combines with J gene TRBJ1-6; possibly TRBD1 for D (6 bases). Trimming left V 0 bases short and J 9 bases short, with 12 bases between. Germline CDR1 is MGHRA and CDR2 is YSYEKL. The CDR3 has 15 amino acids. CDR3 DNA sequence: TGCGCCAGCAGCCAAGATGCAGGGGTCGGTTCACCCCTCCACTTT. This translates into CASSQDAGVGSPLHF.

The chain has TRBV6-5 and TRBJ2-5; 11 bases map to TRBD1. Trimming at V came to 0 bases and at J to 9 bases, leaving 3 bases not matched to a gene. The germline gives CDR1 MNHEY, CDR2 SVGAGI. The CDR3 runs to 14 residues. The CDR3 nucleotides are TGTGCCAGCAGTTACTCGGACAGGGGGCTGGCCCAGTACTTC. This translates into CASSYSDRGLAQYF.

This clone was observed a handful of times. The V gene is TRBV12-5, the J gene TRBJ1-3; D might be TRBD1 (6 bases). In germline, CDR1 is LGHNT, CDR2 FRNRAP. The CDR3 extends over 18 amino acids. V was shortened by 1 base and J by 3 bases, with 19 bases between the two germline ends. CDR3 sequence reads: CASGLGQVLGARGNTIYF. The CDR3 region has the DNA TGTGCTAGTGGTTTGGGACAGGTTTTGGGCGCTCGTGGAAACACCATATATTTT.

A single count supports this clone. The CDR3 sequence: CSVQGNNQPQHF. The CDR3 DNA reads TGCAGCGTTCAGGGGAACAATCAGCCCCAGCATTTT. The chain joins TRBV29-1 to TRBJ1-5; D possibly corresponds to TRBD1 (6 bases). Per the germline V gene, CDR1 is SQVTM and CDR2 is ANQGSEA. This CDR3 spans 12 amino acids. V lost 5 bases, J lost 3 bases, and 8 bases lay in between.

This clone came up a few times. The J gene is TRBJ2-3, the V gene TRBV30, with TRBD1 matching over 8 bases. Germline assignment: CDR1 GTSNPN and CDR2 SVGIG (reference sequence). CDR3 length equals 15 residues. V gave up 3 bases and J gave up 2 bases; unmatched junction bases: 7. The CDR3 sequence is CAWSGTGAPTDTQYF. Here the CDR3 DNA reads TGTGCCTGGAGCGGGACAGGCGCACCCACAGATACGCAGTATTTT.

This chain uses TRBV2 with TRBJ2-3; D unclear. The CDR3 extends over 14 amino acids. Germline assignment: CDR1 SNHLY and CDR2 FYNNEI. Trimming shortened V by 7 bases and J by 0 bases, and 11 bases separated the two germline ends. DNA for the CDR3: TGTGCCAGCACTGCGGTGCCAAGCACAGATACGCAGTATTTT. This translates into CASTAVPSTDTQYF.

This clone was detected a few times. The V call is TRBV19, the J call TRBJ1-2, with a weak D call TRBD1 (5 bases). This CDR3 contains 15 residues. Trimming stripped 3 bases from V and 2 bases from J, with 13 bases between. Per the germline V gene, CDR1 is LNHDA and CDR2 is SQIVND (reference sequence). DNA of the CDR3: TGTGCCAGTAGTATTTCCCAGGGATTCAACTATGGCTACACCTTC. Translation: CASSISQGFNYGYTF.

This clone was observed a single time. The gene calls are TRBV5-1 and TRBJ2-1; 8 positions agree with TRBD2. This CDR3 is built from 15 residues. V lost 4 bases, J lost 4 bases, and 7 bases stayed unmatched. Germline V CDR1 and CDR2: SGHRS, YFSETQ. CDR3 residues: CASSRGASGYNEQFF. The CDR3 DNA reads as TGCGCCAGCAGCCGGGGGGCTAGCGGGTACAATGAGCAGTTCTTC.

The CDR3 DNA reads as TGTGCCAGCAGGGTCTATTCGGATGGCTACACCTTC. Translated, it gives CASRVYSDGYTF. The rearrangement uses TRBV2 and TRBJ1-2, with no clear D. The V end lost 6 bases, the J end lost 6 bases, and 11 bases lay between the germline ends. Germline V lookup: CDR1 SNHLY, CDR2 FYNNEI. The CDR3 sequence is 12 residues long. The whole variable domain, filled in from reference TRBV2 and TRBJ1-2, reads EPEVTQTPSHQVTQMGQEVILRCVPISNHLYFYWYRQILGQKVEFLVSFYNNEISEKSEIFDDQFSVERPDGSNFTLKIRSTKLEDSAMYFCASRVYSDGYTFGSGTRLTVV.

This chain links TRBV6-4 with TRBJ2-2; maybe TRBD1 (6 bases). CDR3 length equals 18 residues. Germline CDR1 and CDR2: MRHNA and SNTAGT. V shed 2 bases and J shed 0 bases, with 16 bases lying between them. CDR3 in amino acids: CASSDTLQGLSNTGELFF. The CDR3 nucleotides are TGTGCCAGCAGTGACACGCTACAGGGCCTCTCGAACACCGGGGAGCTGTTTTTT.

The J gene is TRBJ2-7, the V gene TRBV29-1, with 8 bases aligning to TRBD1. The germline gives CDR1 SQVTM, CDR2 ANQGSEA. The CDR3 consists of 16 residues. J was trimmed by 0 bases and V by 4 bases; bases with no gene match: 11. CDR3 loop: CSVGRVRGQASYEQYF. CDR3 DNA sequence: TGCAGCGTTGGTAGGGTCAGGGGGCAGGCCTCCTACGAGCAGTACTTC.

The table lists this clone with a count of one. J is TRBJ2-1 and V is TRBV4-3; TRBD2 agrees at 11 bases. Per germline, CDR1 LGHNA and CDR2 YSLEER. The CDR3 is made up of 16 amino acids. Unmatched junction bases numbered 3, after V lost 3 bases and J lost 2 bases. The CDR3 loop reads CASSHQLAGAYNEQFF. CDR3 nucleotide sequence: TGCGCCAGCAGCCACCAACTAGCGGGGGCCTACAATGAGCAGTTCTTC.

This CDR3 is CASSLVGGRYTF. Written as DNA, the CDR3 is TGTGCCAGCAGTTTAGTAGGGGGCCGCTACACCTTC. The chain recombines TRBV27 with TRBJ1-2, with 7 bases lining up with TRBD1. Trimming removed 2 bases from V and 9 bases from J; junction bases left unmatched: 3. The V gene's germline CDR1 is MNHEY and CDR2 SMNVEV (reference sequence). The CDR3 is 12 residues long.

This chain connects TRBV9 to TRBJ2-3; 7 nucleotides align to TRBD1. V lost 3 bases and J lost 1; bases outside the gene matches: 5. CDR1 is SGDLS, CDR2 YYNGEE, per germline. This CDR3 is 15 amino acids long. The CDR3 spells CASSGWTGGTDTQYF. The CDR3 coding sequence is TGTGCCAGCAGCGGATGGACAGGAGGCACAGATACGCAGTATTTT.